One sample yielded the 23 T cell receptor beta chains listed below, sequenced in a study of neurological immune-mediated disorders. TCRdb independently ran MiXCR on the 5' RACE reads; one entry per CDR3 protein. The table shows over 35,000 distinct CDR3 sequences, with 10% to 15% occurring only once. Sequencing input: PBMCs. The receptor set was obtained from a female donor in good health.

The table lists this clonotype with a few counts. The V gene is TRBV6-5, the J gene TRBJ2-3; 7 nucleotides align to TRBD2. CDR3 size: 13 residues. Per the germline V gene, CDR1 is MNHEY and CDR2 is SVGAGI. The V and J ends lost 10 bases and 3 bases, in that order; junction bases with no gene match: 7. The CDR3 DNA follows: TGTGCCACCAAGATGGGGGGGACAGATACGCAGTATTTT. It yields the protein CATKMGGTDTQYF.

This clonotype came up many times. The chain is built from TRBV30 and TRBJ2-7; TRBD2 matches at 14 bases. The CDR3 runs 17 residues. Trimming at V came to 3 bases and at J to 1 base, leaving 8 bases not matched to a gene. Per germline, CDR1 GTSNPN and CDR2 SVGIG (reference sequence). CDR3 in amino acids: CAWSPRTSGRKSYEQYF. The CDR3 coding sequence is TGTGCCTGGAGCCCCCGGACTAGCGGGAGGAAATCCTACGAGCAGTACTTC.

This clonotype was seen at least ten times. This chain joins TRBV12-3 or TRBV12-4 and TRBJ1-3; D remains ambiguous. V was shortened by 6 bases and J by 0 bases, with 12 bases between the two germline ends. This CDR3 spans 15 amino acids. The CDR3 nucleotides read TGTGCCAGCAGACCGACAACCTTCTCTGGAAACACCATATATTTT. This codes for CASRPTTFSGNTIYF.

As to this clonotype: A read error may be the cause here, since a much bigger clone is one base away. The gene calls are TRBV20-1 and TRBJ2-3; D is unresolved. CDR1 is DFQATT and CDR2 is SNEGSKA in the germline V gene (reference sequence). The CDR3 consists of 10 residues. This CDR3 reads CSPLMDTQYF. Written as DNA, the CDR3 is TGCAGCCCTCTCATGGATACGCAGTATTTT.

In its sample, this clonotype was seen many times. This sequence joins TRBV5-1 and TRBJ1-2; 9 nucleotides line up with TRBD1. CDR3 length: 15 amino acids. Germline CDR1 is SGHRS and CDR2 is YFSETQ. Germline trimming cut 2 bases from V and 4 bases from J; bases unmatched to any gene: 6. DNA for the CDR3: TGCGCCAGCAGCTTAACAGGGGGCGCTGGCTATGGCTACACCTTC. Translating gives CASSLTGGAGYGYTF.

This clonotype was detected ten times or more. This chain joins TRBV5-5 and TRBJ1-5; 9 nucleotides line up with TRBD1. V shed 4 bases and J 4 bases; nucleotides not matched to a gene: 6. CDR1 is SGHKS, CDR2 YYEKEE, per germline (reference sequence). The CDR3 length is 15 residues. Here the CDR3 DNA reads TGTGCCAGCAGCCCGGCCGGGACAGGGAATCAGCCCCAGCATTTT. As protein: CASSPAGTGNQPQHF.

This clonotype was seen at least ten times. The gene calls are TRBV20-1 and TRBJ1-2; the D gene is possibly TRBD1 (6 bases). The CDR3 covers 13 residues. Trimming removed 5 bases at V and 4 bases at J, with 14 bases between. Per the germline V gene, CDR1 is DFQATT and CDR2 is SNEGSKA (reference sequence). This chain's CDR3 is CSAYREEGYGYTF. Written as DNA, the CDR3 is TGCAGTGCTTACAGGGAGGAGGGCTATGGCTACACCTTC.

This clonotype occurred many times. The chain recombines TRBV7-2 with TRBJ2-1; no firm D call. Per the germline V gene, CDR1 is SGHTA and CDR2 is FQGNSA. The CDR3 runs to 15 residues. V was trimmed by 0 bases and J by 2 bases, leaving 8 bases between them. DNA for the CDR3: TGTGCCAGCAGCTTAGCGGCAGCTACCTACAATGAGCAGTTCTTC. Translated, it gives CASSLAAATYNEQFF. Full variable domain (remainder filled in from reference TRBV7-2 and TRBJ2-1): GAGVSQSPSNKVTEKGKDVELRCDPISGHTALYWYRQSLGQGLEFLIYFQGNSAPDKSGLPSDRFSAERTGGSVSTLTIQRTQQEDSAVYLCASSLAAATYNEQFFGPGTRLTVL.

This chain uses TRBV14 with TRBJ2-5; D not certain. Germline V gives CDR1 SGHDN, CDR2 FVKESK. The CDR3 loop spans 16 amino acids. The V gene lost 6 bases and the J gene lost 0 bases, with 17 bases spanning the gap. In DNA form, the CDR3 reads TGTGCCAGCAGACAATCGACTCTTCAGTACCAAGAGACCCAGTACTTC. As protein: CASRQSTLQYQETQYF.

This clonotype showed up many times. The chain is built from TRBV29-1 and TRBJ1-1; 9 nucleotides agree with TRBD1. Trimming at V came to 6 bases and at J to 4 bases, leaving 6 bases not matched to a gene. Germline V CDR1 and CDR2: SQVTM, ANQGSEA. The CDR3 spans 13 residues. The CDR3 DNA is TGCAGCGTGCTCGGGACAGGGAGCACTGAAGCTTTCTTT. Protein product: CSVLGTGSTEAFF.

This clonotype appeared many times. CDR3 sequence reads: CSASVLGEQYF. The DNA of the CDR3 is TGCAGCGCCAGCGTCCTAGGGGAGCAGTACTTC. The chain is built from TRBV29-1 and TRBJ2-7; no reliable D call. The V gene's germline CDR1 is SQVTM and CDR2 ANQGSEA. The CDR3 length is 11 residues. V was clipped by 7 bases and J by 7 bases, with 14 bases between them.

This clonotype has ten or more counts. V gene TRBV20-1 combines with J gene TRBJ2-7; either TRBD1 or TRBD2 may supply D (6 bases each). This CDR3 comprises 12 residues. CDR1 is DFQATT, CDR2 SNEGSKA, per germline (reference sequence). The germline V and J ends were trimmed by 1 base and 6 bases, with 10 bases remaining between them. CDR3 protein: CSARAPGAEQYF. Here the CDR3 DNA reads TGCAGTGCTAGAGCCCCGGGGGCCGAGCAGTACTTC.

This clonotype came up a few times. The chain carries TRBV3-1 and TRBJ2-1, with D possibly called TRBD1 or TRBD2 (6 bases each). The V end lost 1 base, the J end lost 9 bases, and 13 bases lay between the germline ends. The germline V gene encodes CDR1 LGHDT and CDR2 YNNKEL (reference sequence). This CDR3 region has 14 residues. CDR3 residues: CASSQVGGGGEQFF. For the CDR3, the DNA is TGTGCCAGCAGCCAAGTAGGAGGGGGAGGTGAGCAGTTCTTC.

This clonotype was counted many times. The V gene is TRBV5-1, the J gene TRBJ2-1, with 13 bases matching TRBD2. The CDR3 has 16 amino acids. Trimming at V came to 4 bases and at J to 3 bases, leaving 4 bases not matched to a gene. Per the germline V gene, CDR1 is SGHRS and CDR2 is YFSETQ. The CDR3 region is CASSQGLAGNYNEQFF. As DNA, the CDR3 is TGCGCCAGCAGCCAGGGACTAGCGGGGAACTACAATGAGCAGTTCTTC.

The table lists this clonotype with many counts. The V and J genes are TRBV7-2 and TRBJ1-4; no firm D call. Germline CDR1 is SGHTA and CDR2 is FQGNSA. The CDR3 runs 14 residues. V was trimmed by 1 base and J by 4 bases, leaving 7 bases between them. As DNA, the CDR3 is TGTGCCAGCAGCTTAGGCGGTGTTAATGAAAAACTGTTTTTT. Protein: CASSLGGVNEKLFF.

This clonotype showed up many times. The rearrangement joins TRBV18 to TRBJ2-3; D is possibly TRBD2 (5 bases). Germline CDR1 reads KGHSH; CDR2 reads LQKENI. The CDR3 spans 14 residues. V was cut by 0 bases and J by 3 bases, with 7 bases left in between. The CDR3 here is CASSPPRETDTQYF. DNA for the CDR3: TGTGCCAGCTCACCACCTAGGGAGACAGATACGCAGTATTTT.

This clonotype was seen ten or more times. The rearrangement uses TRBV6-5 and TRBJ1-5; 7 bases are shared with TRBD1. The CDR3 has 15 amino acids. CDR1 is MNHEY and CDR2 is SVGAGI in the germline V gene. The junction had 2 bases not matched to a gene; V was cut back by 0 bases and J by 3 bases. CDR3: CASSYSTGPNQPQHF. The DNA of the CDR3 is TGTGCCAGCAGTTACTCGACAGGGCCCAATCAGCCCCAGCATTTT.

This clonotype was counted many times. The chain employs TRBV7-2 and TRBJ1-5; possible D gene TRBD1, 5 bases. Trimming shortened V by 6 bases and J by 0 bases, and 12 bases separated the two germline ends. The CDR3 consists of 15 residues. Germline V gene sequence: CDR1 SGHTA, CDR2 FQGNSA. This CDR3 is CASSLGDYSNQPQHF. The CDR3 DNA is TGTGCCAGCAGTCTCGGGGACTATAGCAATCAGCCCCAGCATTTT.

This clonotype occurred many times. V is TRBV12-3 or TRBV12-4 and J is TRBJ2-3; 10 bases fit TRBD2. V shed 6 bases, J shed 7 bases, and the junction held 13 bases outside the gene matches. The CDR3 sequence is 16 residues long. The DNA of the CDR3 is TGTGCCAGCAGCAAGAGGACTAGCGGTTCGGGCTATACGCAGTATTTT. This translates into CASSKRTSGSGYTQYF.

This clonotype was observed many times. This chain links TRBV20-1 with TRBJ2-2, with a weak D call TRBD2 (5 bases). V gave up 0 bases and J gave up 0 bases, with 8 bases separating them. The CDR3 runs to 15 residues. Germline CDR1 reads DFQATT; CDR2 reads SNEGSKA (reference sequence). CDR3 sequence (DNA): TGCAGTGCTAGAGATTACGGGACGAACACCGGGGAGCTGTTTTTT. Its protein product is CSARDYGTNTGELFF.

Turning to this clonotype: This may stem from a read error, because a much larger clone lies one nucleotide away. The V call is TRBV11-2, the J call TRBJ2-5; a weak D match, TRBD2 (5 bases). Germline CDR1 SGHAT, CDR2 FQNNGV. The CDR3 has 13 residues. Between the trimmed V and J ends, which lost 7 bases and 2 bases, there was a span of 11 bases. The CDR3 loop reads CASISLVQETQYF. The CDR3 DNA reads TGTGCCAGCATCTCACTAGTACAAGAGACCCAGTACTTC.

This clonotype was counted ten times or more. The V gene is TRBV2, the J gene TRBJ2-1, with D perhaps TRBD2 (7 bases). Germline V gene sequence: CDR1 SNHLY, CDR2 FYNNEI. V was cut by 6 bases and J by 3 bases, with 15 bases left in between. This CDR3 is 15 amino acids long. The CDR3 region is CASRLEGGRYNEQFF. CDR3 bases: TGTGCCAGCAGGTTGGAGGGGGGGCGCTACAATGAGCAGTTCTTC.

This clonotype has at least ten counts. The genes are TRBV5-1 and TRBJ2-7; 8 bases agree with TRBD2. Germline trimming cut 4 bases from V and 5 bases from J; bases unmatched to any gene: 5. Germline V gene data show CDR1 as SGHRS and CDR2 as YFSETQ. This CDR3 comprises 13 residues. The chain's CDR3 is CASSGGLAHEQYF. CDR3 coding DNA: TGCGCCAGCAGCGGAGGACTAGCCCACGAGCAGTACTTC. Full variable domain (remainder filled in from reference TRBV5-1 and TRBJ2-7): KAGVTQTPRYLIKTRGQQVTLSCSPISGHRSVSWYQQTPGQGLQFLFEYFSETQRNKGNFPGRFSGRQFSNSRSEMNVSTLELGDSALYLCASSGGLAHEQYFGPGTRLTVT.